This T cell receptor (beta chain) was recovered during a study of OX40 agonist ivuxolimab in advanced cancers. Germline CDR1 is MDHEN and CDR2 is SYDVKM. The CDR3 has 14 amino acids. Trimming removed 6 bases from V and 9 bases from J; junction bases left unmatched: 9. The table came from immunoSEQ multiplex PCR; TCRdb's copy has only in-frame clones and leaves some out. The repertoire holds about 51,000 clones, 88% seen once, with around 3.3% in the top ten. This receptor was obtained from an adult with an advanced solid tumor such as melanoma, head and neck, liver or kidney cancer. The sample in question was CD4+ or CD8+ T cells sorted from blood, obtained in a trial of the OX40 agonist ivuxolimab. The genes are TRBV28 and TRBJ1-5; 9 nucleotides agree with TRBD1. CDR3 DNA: TGTGCCAGCAGCCAGAGACAGGGGGAAAGGCCCCAGCATTTT. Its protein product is CASSQRQGERPQHF.